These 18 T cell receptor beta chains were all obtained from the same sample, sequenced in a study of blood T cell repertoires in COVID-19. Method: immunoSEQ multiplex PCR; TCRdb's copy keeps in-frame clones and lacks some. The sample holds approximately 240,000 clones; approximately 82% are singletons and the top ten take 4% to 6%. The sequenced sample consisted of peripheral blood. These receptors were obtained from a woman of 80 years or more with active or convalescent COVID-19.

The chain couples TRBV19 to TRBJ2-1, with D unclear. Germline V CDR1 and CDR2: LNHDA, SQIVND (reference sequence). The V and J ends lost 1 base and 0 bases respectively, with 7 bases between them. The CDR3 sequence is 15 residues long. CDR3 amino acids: CASSIVRSSYNEQFF. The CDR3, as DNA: TGTGCCAGTAGTATAGTTAGGAGCTCCTACAATGAGCAGTTCTTC.

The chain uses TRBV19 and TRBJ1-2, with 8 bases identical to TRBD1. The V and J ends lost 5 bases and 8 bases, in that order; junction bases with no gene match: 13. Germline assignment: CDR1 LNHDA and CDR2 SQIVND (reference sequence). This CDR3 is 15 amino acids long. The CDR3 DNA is TGTGCCAGTAGTCCCGACTTCAGGGGGCGCGGAGGCTACACCTTC. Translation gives CASSPDFRGRGGYTF. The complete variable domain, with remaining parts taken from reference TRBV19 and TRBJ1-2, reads DGGITQSPKYLFRKEGQNVTLSCEQNLNHDAMYWYRQDPGQGLRLIYYSQIVNDFQKGDIAEGYSVSREKKESFPLTVTSAQKNPTAFYLCASSPDFRGRGGYTFGSGTRLTVV.

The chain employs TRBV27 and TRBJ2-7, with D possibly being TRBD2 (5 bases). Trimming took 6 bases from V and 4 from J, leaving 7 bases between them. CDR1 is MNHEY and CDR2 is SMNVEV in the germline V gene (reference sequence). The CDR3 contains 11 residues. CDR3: CASRSGYEQYF. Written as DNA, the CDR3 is TGTGCCAGCAGATCGGGGTACGAGCAGTACTTC.

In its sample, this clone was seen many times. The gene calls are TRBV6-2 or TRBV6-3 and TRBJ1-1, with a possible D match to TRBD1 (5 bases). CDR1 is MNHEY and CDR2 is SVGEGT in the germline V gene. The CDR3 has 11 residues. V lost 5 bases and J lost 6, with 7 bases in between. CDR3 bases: TGTGCCAGCAGTCAGACAGCTGAAGCTTTCTTT. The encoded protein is CASSQTAEAFF.

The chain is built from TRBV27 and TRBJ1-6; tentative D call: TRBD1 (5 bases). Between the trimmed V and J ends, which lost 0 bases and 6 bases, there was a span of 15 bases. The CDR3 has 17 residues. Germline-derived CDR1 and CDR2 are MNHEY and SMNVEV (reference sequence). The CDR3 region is CASSLSTGIGGNSPLHF. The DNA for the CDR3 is TGTGCCAGCAGTTTATCTACCGGGATCGGGGGTAATTCACCCCTCCACTTT.

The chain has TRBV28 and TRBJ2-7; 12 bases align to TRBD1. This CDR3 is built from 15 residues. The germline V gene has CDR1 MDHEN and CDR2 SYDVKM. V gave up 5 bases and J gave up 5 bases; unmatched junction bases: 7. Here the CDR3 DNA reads TGTGCCAGCAGTACTCCGGGACAGGGGGCCAACGAGCAGTACTTC. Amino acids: CASSTPGQGANEQYF. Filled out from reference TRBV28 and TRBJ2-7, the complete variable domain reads DVKVTQSSRYLVKRTGEKVFLECVQDMDHENMFWYRQDPGLGLRLIYFSYDVKMKEKGDIPEGYSVSREKKERFSLILESASTNQTSMYLCASSTPGQGANEQYFGPGTRLTVT.

In DNA, the CDR3 is TGTGCCAGCAGAAGGAGAGTTGGGGACTTGAACACTGAAGCTTTCTTT. It specifies CASRRRVGDLNTEAFF. The J gene is TRBJ1-1, the V gene TRBV28, with a tentative D call TRBD1 (5 bases). Per germline, CDR1 MDHEN and CDR2 SYDVKM. V dropped 6 bases and J dropped 0 bases, with 17 bases sitting between them. CDR3 length: 16 residues. The complete variable domain, with remaining parts taken from reference TRBV28 and TRBJ1-1, reads DVKVTQSSRYLVKRTGEKVFLECVQDMDHENMFWYRQDPGLGLRLIYFSYDVKMKEKGDIPEGYSVSREKKERFSLILESASTNQTSMYLCASRRRVGDLNTEAFFGQGTRLTVV.

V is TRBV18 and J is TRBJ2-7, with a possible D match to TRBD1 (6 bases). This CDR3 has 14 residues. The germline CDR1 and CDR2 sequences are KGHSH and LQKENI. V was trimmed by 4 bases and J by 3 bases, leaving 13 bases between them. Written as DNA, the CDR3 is TGTGCCAGCTCACGATTCGGACAGAACTACGAGCAGTACTTC. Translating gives CASSRFGQNYEQYF.

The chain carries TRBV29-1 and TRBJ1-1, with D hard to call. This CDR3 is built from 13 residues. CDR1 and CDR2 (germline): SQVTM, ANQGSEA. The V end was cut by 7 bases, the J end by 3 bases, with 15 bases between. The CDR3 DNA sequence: TGCAGCGCTCGGCCACGAGGCGACACTGAAGCTTTCTTT. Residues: CSARPRGDTEAFF.

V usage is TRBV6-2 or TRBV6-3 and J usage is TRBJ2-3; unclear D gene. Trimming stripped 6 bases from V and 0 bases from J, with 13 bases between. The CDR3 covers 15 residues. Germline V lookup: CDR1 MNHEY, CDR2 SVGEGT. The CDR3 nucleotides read TGTGCCAGCAGCCCCCTCGTCGTAAGCACAGATACGCAGTATTTT. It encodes CASSPLVVSTDTQYF.

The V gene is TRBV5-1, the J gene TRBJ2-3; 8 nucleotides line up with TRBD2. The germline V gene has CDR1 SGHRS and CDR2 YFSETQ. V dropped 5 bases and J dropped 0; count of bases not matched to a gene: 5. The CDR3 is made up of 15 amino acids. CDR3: CASSDTSGSTDTQYF. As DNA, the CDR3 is TGCGCCAGCAGTGATACTAGCGGCAGCACAGATACGCAGTATTTT.

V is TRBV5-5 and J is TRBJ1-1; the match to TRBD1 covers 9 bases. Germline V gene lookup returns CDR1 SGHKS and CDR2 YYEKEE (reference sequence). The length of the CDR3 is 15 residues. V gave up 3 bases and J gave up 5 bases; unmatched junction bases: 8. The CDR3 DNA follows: TGTGCCAGCAGCTCACAGGGGGCAGGTGGGACTGAAGCTTTCTTT. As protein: CASSSQGAGGTEAFF. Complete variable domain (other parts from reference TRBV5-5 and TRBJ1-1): DAGVTQSPTHLIKTRGQQVTLRCSPISGHKSVSWYQQVLGQGPQFIFQYYEKEERGRGNFPDRFSARQFPNYSSELNVNALLLGDSALYLCASSSQGAGGTEAFFGQGTRLTVV.

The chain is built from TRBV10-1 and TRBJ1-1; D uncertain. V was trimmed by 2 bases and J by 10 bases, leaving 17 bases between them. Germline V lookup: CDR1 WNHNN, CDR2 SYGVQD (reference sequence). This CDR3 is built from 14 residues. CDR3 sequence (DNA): TGCGCCAGCAGTGAGACCGGGAATCTTCCTGGAGCTTTCTTT. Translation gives CASSETGNLPGAFF.

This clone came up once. CDR3 loop: CSVEELASSGEMTYEQYF. As DNA, the CDR3 is TGCAGCGTTGAAGAACTGGCTTCTAGCGGTGAGATGACCTACGAGCAGTACTTC. The rearrangement links TRBV29-1 to TRBJ2-7, with 7 nucleotides matching TRBD2. Trimming took 0 bases from V and 2 from J; bases not matched to a gene: 16. The CDR3 length is 18 residues. CDR1 SQVTM and CDR2 ANQGSEA come from the germline V gene.

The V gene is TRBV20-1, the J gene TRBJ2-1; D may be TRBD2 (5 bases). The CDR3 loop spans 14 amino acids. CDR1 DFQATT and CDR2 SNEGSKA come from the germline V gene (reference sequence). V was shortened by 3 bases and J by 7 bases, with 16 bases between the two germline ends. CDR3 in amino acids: CSASGGNRTNEQFF. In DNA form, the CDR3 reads TGCAGTGCTAGTGGAGGAAACCGTACAAATGAGCAGTTCTTC.

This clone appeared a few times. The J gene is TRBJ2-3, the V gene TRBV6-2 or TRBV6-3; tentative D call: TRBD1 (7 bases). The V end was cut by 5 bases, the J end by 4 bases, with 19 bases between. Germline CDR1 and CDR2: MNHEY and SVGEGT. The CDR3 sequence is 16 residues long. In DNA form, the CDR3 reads TGTGCCAGCAGTCCCAGGGGGGCTATAGTATCAGATACGCAGTATTTT. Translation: CASSPRGAIVSDTQYF.

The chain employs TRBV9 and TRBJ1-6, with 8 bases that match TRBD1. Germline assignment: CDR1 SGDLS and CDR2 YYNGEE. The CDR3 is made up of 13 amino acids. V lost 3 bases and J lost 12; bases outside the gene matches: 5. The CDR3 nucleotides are TGTGCCAGCAGCGCACGGACAGGGCTACCCCTCCACTTT. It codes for CASSARTGLPLHF.

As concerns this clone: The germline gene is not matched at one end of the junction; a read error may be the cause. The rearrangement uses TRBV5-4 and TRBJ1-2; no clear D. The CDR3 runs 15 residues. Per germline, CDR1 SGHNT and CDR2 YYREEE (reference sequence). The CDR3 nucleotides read TGTGCCAGCAGCCCCTCCCGGGGATCGAACTATGGCTGCACCTTC. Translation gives CASSPSRGSNYGCTF. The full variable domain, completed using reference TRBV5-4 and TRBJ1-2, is ETGVTQSPTHLIKTRGQQVTLRCSSQSGHNTVSWYQQALGQGPQFIFQYYREEENGRGNFPPRFSGLQFPNYSSELNVNALELDDSALYLCASSPSRGSNYGCTFGSGTRLTVV.